The next 19 T cell receptor beta chains were all read from a single sample in a study of T cell responses to AZD1222 COVID-19 vaccine. This table comes from immunoSEQ multiplex PCR, and its TCRdb copy is limited to in-frame clones, with some not included. Of about 150,000 clones listed, about nine tenths were seen once; the top ten hold about 6%. This specimen was peripheral blood, taken 28 days after the second AZD1222 dose. The receptors originated from an adult who received the AZD1222 COVID-19 vaccine.

This clone was found once. This rearrangement joins TRBV6-2 or TRBV6-3 to TRBJ2-3, with 11 bases aligning to TRBD2. The CDR3 runs 19 residues. J was trimmed by 0 bases and V by 2 bases; bases with no gene match: 10. Looked up from germline, CDR1 is MNHEY and CDR2 is SVGEGT. The CDR3 sequence is CASSYGLAGGGRSTDTQYF. The CDR3 DNA reads TGTGCCAGCAGTTACGGCCTAGCGGGAGGTGGCCGTAGCACAGATACGCAGTATTTT.

The V and J genes are TRBV5-1 and TRBJ2-1; 12 positions match TRBD2. The CDR3 consists of 15 residues. V was clipped by 5 bases and J by 4 bases; unmatched bases: 4. CDR1 and CDR2 from the germline V gene are SGHRS and YFSETQ. Here the CDR3 reads CASRRGLAGYNEQFF. Written as DNA, the CDR3 is TGCGCCAGCAGACGCGGACTAGCGGGGTACAATGAGCAGTTCTTC.

The chain carries TRBV19 and TRBJ1-2; TRBD1 matches 10 bases. The germline gives CDR1 LNHDA, CDR2 SQIVND (reference sequence). V lost 5 bases to trimming and J lost 5 bases; unmatched junction nucleotides: 8. The CDR3 totals 15 residues. Here the CDR3 reads CASSHPGQGTYGYTF. The DNA of the CDR3 is TGTGCCAGTAGTCACCCGGGACAGGGGACTTATGGCTACACCTTC.

This clone was found a few times. The chain uses TRBV12-3 or TRBV12-4 and TRBJ2-1; D remains ambiguous. The CDR3 runs to 13 residues. V was trimmed by 3 bases and J by 4 bases, leaving 7 bases between them. This CDR3 is CASSLLLYNEQFF. CDR3 coding DNA: TGTGCCAGCAGTTTGCTTCTGTACAATGAGCAGTTCTTC.

The CDR3 nucleotides are TGCAGTGCTAGTGCTGGGGTGGGTTTTGCGTATACTAATGAAAAACTGTTTTTT. This encodes CSASAGVGFAYTNEKLFF. The chain joins TRBV20-1 to TRBJ1-4; D is ambiguous. Germline CDR1 reads DFQATT; CDR2 reads SNEGSKA (reference sequence). Trimming cost V 3 bases and J 2 bases, with 22 bases left between them. This CDR3 has 18 residues.

The J gene is TRBJ2-1, the V gene TRBV10-3, with 15 bases that match TRBD2. Germline V gene data show CDR1 as ENHRY and CDR2 as SYGVKD. The CDR3 has 13 residues. Unmatched junction bases numbered 3, after V lost 10 bases and J lost 8 bases. The CDR3 DNA follows: TGTGCCACCGGACTAGCGGGAGGGGATGAGCAGTTCTTC. Amino acids: CATGLAGGDEQFF.

There are a few counts of this clone. V gene TRBV3-1 (or the pseudogene TRBV3-2) combines with J gene TRBJ2-7; 12 bases match TRBD2. V shed 6 bases and J 5 bases; nucleotides not matched to a gene: 5. The CDR3 has 14 amino acids. CDR1 is LGHDT and CDR2 is YNNKEL in the germline V gene (reference sequence). The chain's CDR3 is CASSPSGRAHEQYF. The CDR3 DNA reads TGTGCCAGCAGTCCTAGCGGGAGGGCCCACGAGCAGTACTTC.

This clone has a handful of counts. The chain couples TRBV5-6 to TRBJ1-1; 8 nucleotides match TRBD1. The CDR3 spans 16 residues. The trim removed 3 bases at V and 2 bases at J, leaving 9 bases unmatched. From germline, CDR1 is SGHDT and CDR2 YYEEEE. The CDR3 DNA sequence: TGTGCCAGCAGCTCACTCAGGGGGCATCTAAACACTGAAGCTTTCTTT. This translates into CASSSLRGHLNTEAFF.

The chain is built from TRBV14 and TRBJ2-3; TRBD2 matches at 7 bases. The germline V gene has CDR1 SGHDN and CDR2 FVKESK. V was clipped by 3 bases and J by 4 bases; unmatched bases: 16. The CDR3 consists of 18 residues. The CDR3 DNA sequence: TGTGCCAGCAGCCACCAGATTTTCGGGAGGCGAAAGGCAGATACGCAGTATTTT. As protein: CASSHQIFGRRKADTQYF.

About this clone itself: One end of the junction does not line up with germline, which may come from a read error. The V call is TRBV7-2, the J call TRBJ1-2; tentatively, D is TRBD1 (6 bases). CDR1 is SGHTA, CDR2 FQGNSA, per germline. This CDR3 is built from 13 residues. The CDR3 DNA follows: TGTGCCAGCAGTTTAGTCACAGGGAATGGCTACACCTTC. Translating gives CASSLVTGNGYTF.

J is TRBJ2-2 and V is TRBV10-3, with 9 bases identical to TRBD1. Germline V gene sequence: CDR1 ENHRY, CDR2 SYGVKD. The V segment lost 10 bases and the J segment 3 bases; nucleotides outside the gene matches: 6. CDR3 length: 14 amino acids. CDR3 protein: CATGTGLDTGELFF. Here the CDR3 DNA reads TGTGCCACCGGGACAGGGTTGGACACCGGGGAGCTGTTTTTT.

The V call is TRBV7-9, the J call TRBJ1-4; D gene uncertain. The CDR3 is made up of 15 amino acids. V was clipped by 5 bases and J by 0 bases, with 10 bases between them. Germline values: CDR1 SEHNR, CDR2 FQNEAQ (reference sequence). CDR3 in DNA: TGTGCCAGCAGCCCCCAAGGGACAACTAATGAAAAACTGTTTTTT. This encodes CASSPQGTTNEKLFF.

This chain connects TRBV21-1 to TRBJ1-5. TRBV21-1 is labeled a pseudogene. This CDR3 region has 17 residues. CDR3 DNA: TGTGCCAGCAGCTTTATAGGGGGGGCTGGACGGGATCAGCCCCAGCATTTT. Residues: CASSFIGGAGRDQPQHF.

The chain is built from TRBV11-2 and TRBJ2-1; possibly TRBD1 for D (5 bases). Per germline, CDR1 SGHAT and CDR2 FQNNGV. This CDR3 is built from 19 residues. Trimming left V 5 bases short and J 5 bases short, with 28 bases between. The CDR3 loop reads CASSPRTGTQNRVDNEQFF. The CDR3 DNA sequence: TGTGCCAGCAGCCCCCGAACAGGTACCCAGAACCGAGTCGACAATGAGCAGTTCTTC.

The V and J genes are TRBV5-1 and TRBJ2-2, with D maybe TRBD1 (5 bases). Trimming removed 4 bases from V and 0 bases from J, with 10 bases in between. CDR3 length equals 15 residues. From germline, CDR1 is SGHRS and CDR2 YFSETQ. The CDR3 DNA reads TGCGCCAGCAGCATGGACACAACGAACACCGGGGAGCTGTTTTTT. Translation gives CASSMDTTNTGELFF.

For this clone: Other DNA sequences of this sample code for an identical CDR3. The J gene is TRBJ1-4, the V gene TRBV28; TRBD1 agrees at 8 bases. Trimming at V came to 5 bases and at J to 8 bases, leaving 7 bases not matched to a gene. CDR3 length: 14 amino acids. Germline V CDR1 and CDR2: MDHEN, SYDVKM. CDR3 in DNA: TGTGCCAGCAGTCCGGACAGGGTAGGCGAAAAACTGTTTTTT. This sequence encodes CASSPDRVGEKLFF.

This clone was observed a few times. This chain connects TRBV27 to TRBJ1-3; D might be TRBD1 (6 bases). V was cut by 3 bases and J by 3 bases, with 24 bases left in between. Looked up from germline, CDR1 is MNHEY and CDR2 is SMNVEV (reference sequence). CDR3 size: 19 residues. CDR3 sequence (DNA): TGTGCCAGCAGTTTTTTACTGGAGGTGGCAGGGGTTATTGGAAACACCATATATTTT. Translated: CASSFLLEVAGVIGNTIYF.

V and J are TRBV28 and TRBJ2-5, with D possibly TRBD1 on 5 matching bases. Germline CDR1 MDHEN, CDR2 SYDVKM. Trimming shortened V by 6 bases and J by 2 bases, and 10 bases separated the two germline ends. This CDR3 is 13 amino acids long. Here the CDR3 DNA reads TGTGCCAGCAGAGACAGCTTTCAAGAGACCCAGTACTTC. As protein: CASRDSFQETQYF.

The gene calls are TRBV29-1 and TRBJ1-4; a weak D match, TRBD1 (6 bases). CDR3 length: 12 amino acids. Germline CDR1 reads SQVTM; CDR2 reads ANQGSEA. The germline V and J ends were trimmed by 7 bases and 8 bases, with 14 bases remaining between them. The CDR3 bases are TGCAGCGCCAGGGGATTAGAAGAAAAACTGTTTTTT. This gives the protein CSARGLEEKLFF.